The T cell receptor (beta chain) under discussion was sequenced for a study of CD8 T cells in Susac syndrome. This clonotype was detected once. The CDR3 has 11 residues. Germline V CDR1 and CDR2: SGHAT, FQNNGV. V lost 2 bases and J 11 bases, leaving 9 bases between the germline ends. Random hexamers were used to reverse transcribe about 0.45 to 1 ug of RNA. Via MiXCR, TCRdb re-called the immunoSEQ multiplex PCR reads, giving one row per CDR3 protein. The table has about 300,000 distinct CDR3 sequences, around 91% seen once. This TCR came from a human donor with multiple sclerosis. The chain carries TRBV11-2 and TRBJ1-1; D is unclear. The sample was CD8+ T cells from PBMCs. CDR3 sequence reads: CASSLSSPAFF. CDR3 sequence (DNA): TGTGCCAGCAGCTTAAGCTCCCCCGCTTTCTTT.